The clone carrying this TCR beta chain has a count of ten or more. The antigen is undetermined. The CDR3 is 12 residues long. The germline V and J ends were trimmed by 0 bases and 4 bases, with 0 bases remaining between them. This sample is drawn from a study of human T cells and chemical hapten exposure. As for the study in general: Patch testing was performed with 0.01% DPC on the upper back, with reading at 6 days. Small pooled library volume differences mainly caused per-sample TCR yield variation. General observations from the study: The count of PT1 expanded TCRs correlated positively with patch test score.

Time point specified: pre-sensitization, week 0. Treatment specified: therapeutic diphenylcyclopropenone sensitization with weekly scalp DPC. Original processing methods: Per-sample TCR counts ranged from about 20,000 to 690,600, median 95,638. TCRdb re-called the RACE reads through MiXCR, storing one row per CDR3 protein. V and J calls and clone size were set by TCRdb, not the authors. The sample has some 110,000 distinct CDR3 sequences; roughly an eighth are singletons. The chain has TRBV12-3 or TRBV12-4 and TRBJ2-2, with D unresolved. The material was whole blood, obtained in connection with sensitization to the hapten diphenylcyclopropenone (DPC). This clonotype was sampled from a woman aged 45-65 years with alopecia areata. Some clones in this sample may be carry-over from other donors' samples. Here the CDR3 reads CASSLATGELFF. In DNA form, the CDR3 reads TGTGCCAGCAGTTTAGCCACCGGGGAGCTGTTTTTT.